This TCR beta chain was sequenced during a study of T cells in narcolepsy. General study points: Autoreactive HCRT-specific and TRIB2-specific clonotypes were marked in same-patient CSF-versus-blood CD4+ comparisons.

About this clone: No antigen is known for it.

The germline CDR1 and CDR2 sequences are LGHNA and YNFKEQ. CDR3 size: 15 residues. Trimming cost V 1 base and J 0 bases, with 7 bases left between them. Using immunoSEQ multiplex PCR, the repertoire was profiled, and TCRdb retains in-frame clones only, with some absent. The sample shows roughly 16,000 clones, about 85% of them seen only once. This chain connects TRBV4-2 to TRBJ1-5; no clear D gene. Sequenced sample: memory (CD45RA-) CD4+ T cells from blood. This TCR was sampled from a human donor in good health. The CDR3 is CASSQGGASNQPQHF. In nucleotides, the CDR3 is TGTGCCAGCAGCCAAGGGGGAGCTAGCAATCAGCCCCAGCATTTT.